This T cell receptor (beta chain) was found in a study of early T cells in non-severe SARS-CoV-2 infection. Background on the study: Unsorted whole-blood RNA was sequenced in bulk, leaving chains unpaired.

The CDR3 is 15 amino acids. Trimming cost V 0 bases and J 13 bases; bases outside gene matches: 7. Per germline, CDR1 SGHAT and CDR2 FQNNGV. Individual cDNA molecules were tagged with unique molecular identifiers. TCRdb redid the calling of the 5' RACE reads with MiXCR, one entry per CDR3 protein. The table includes about 45,000 distinct CDR3 sequences, 11% detected once. This clonotype was detected ten times or more. The rearrangement links TRBV11-2 to TRBJ1-6, with 9 positions matching TRBD1. The TCR sequence derives from an adult who was a healthcare worker with PCR-confirmed SARS-CoV-2 infection or an uninfected control (not recorded which). Sequenced material: whole blood. Here the CDR3 reads CASSLEGTGFHPLHF. CDR3 nucleotides: TGTGCCAGCAGCTTAGAGGGGACAGGGTTTCACCCCCTCCACTTT. The full variable domain, in which reference TRBV11-2 and TRBJ1-6 provide the parts outside the CDR3, is EAGVAQSPRYKIIEKRQSVAFWCNPISGHATLYWYQQILGQGPKLLIQFQNNGVVDDSQLPKDRFSAERLKGVDSTLKIQPAKLEDSAVYLCASSLEGTGFHPLHFGNGTRLTVT.